This is a list of T cell receptor beta chains from one sample in a study of post-analysis software for immune sequencing data. Using its own MiXCR run on the PCR reads, TCRdb lists one record per CDR3 protein. The sample consists of more than 500,000 distinct CDR3 sequences, 34% of them appearing once. The sample comprised blood. These receptors originate from a girl aged 2-17 years with multiple sclerosis. Both conserved end residues are part of each CDR3. Each record gives: V gene, clone size, CDR3 protein. The size of a clone is reported for some rows only, either as once, few or many, or as a class for expanded clones.

V: TRBV12-3/TRBV12-4
size: -
CDR3: CASSEHDRSYGYTF

V: TRBV5-1
size: -
CDR3: CASSDRYEQYF

V: TRBV2
size: -
CDR3: CARPTERNTIYF

V: TRBV28
size: -
CDR3: CASRLAGVIAGELFF

V: TRBV11-2
size: -
CDR3: CASSLGEQGYGYTF

V: TRBV5-1
size: -
CDR3: CASSPGQAISYEQYF

V: TRBV15
size: few
CDR3: CATSIGGQGATEAFF

V: TRBV10-3
size: few
CDR3: CAISELGNEQYF

V: TRBV20-1
size: -
CDR3: CSARGPGLSPLHF

V: TRBV7-9
size: few
CDR3: CASSLAQGGSYGYTF

V: TRBV28
size: -
CDR3: CVSSPEGQTKNYGYTF

V: TRBV5-1
size: many
CDR3: CASSPEGNQPQHF

V: TRBV12-3/TRBV12-4
size: -
CDR3: CASSLNGVQGKYGYTF

V: TRBV7-8
size: few
CDR3: CASSIGTGVDGYTF

V: TRBV12-3/TRBV12-4
size: few
CDR3: CASSRLAGEETQYF

V: TRBV29-1
size: few
CDR3: CSVVKGGTEAFF

V: TRBV14
size: -
CDR3: CASSQERITYGYTF

V: TRBV9
size: few
CDR3: CASSPRTENGYTF

V: TRBV19
size: -
CDR3: CTSSSVAAAYEQYF

V: TRBV7-9
size: -
CDR3: CASSLPLTSGGSPLYNEQFF

V: TRBV5-1
size: -
CDR3: CASVSDRRIQYF

V: TRBV20-1
size: few
CDR3: CSASLLSGGDETQYF

V: TRBV6-5
size: -
CDR3: CASSEGLAGALSEFF

V: TRBV28
size: -
CDR3: CASRRVLNQPQHF

V: TRBV10-3
size: medium-sized
CDR3: CAISESSSSGVQETQYF

V: TRBV27
size: -
CDR3: CASGKAGHEQYF

V: TRBV19
size: -
CDR3: CASRGTGGQSSYNEQFF

V: TRBV7-2
size: few
CDR3: CASSLAPGAGDIQYF

V: TRBV5-1
size: -
CDR3: CASSRQVGEKLFF